This T cell receptor beta chain was documented in a study of blood T cell repertoires in COVID-19. In the study overall: Both acute and convalescent COVID-19 samples were obtained from the United States, Italy and Spain.

Germline V gene data show CDR1 as SGHDT and CDR2 as YYEEEE. CDR3 length: 15 amino acids. Losses at the gene ends were 4 bases for V and 6 bases for J; bases not matched to a gene: 8. Produced via immunoSEQ multiplex PCR; TCRdb's table is partial and in-frame only. The sample holds around 300,000 clones; nearly 90% are singletons and the top ten take about 8.5%. Input material: peripheral blood. This clonotype was sampled from a man younger than 30 with active or convalescent COVID-19. The rearrangement joins TRBV5-6 to TRBJ1-1; 11 nucleotides line up with TRBD1. CDR3 sequence: CASSAGQGAFAEAFF. In nucleotides, the CDR3 is TGTGCCAGCAGCGCCGGACAGGGGGCTTTCGCTGAAGCTTTCTTT.